Listed here is a single T cell receptor (beta chain). This sample stems from a study of cytomegalovirus exposure and HLA in healthy donors. The V end lost 1 base, the J end lost 10 bases, and 11 bases lay between the germline ends. In germline, CDR1 is SGHVS, CDR2 FNYEAQ. CDR3 length equals 13 residues. PCR involved 60 Vbeta and 13 Jbeta primers. The repertoire was sequenced with immunoSEQ multiplex PCR; TCRdb's copy has only in-frame clones and lacks some. The sample yields around 200,000 clones, 70% to 80% seen once. Sequencing was done on a sample of PBMCs. This chain connects TRBV7-6 to TRBJ2-1; D is unresolved. The sequence was obtained from a man aged 35-49 years in good health and CMV-seronegative. The CDR3: CASSLGVAGEQFF. In DNA form, the CDR3 reads TGTGCCAGCAGCTTAGGTGTTGCCGGGGAGCAGTTCTTC.